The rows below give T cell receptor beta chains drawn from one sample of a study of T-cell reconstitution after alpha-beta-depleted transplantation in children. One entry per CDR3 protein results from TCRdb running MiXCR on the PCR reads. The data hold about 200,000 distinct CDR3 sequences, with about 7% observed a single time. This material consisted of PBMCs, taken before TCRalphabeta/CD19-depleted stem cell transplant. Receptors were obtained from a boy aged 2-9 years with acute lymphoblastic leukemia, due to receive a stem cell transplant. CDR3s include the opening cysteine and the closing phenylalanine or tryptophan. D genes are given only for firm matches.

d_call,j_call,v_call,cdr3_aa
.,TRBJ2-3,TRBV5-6,CASSVPGAQISTDTQYF
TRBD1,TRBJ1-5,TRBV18,CASSPGQIGQPQHF
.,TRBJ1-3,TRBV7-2,CASSPLIGNTIYF
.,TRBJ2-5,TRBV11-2,CASSLAGSVETQYF
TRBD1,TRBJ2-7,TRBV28,CAIGTGGYEQYF
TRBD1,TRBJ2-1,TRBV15,CATSRDAGGTYNEQFF
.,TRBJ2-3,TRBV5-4,CASSQGQADTQYF
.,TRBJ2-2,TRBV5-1,CASSLYIPGELFF
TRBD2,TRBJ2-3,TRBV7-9,CASSLLASGVSDTQYF
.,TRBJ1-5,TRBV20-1,CSASPTDSNQPQHF
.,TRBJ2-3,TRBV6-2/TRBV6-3,CASSSHRVFADTQYF
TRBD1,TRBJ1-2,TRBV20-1,CSASYRRGTGVFYGYTF
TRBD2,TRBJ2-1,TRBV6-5,CASSTLLGSGDNEQFF
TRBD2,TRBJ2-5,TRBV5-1,CASSSWTSGEETQYF
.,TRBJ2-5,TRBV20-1,CSARDLRDQETQYF
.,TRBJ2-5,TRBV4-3,CASSQGSETQYF
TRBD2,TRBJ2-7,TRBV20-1,CSARTSGYEQYF
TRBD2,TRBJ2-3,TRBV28,CASTPTRPGGRADTQYF
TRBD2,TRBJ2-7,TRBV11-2,CASRGSGAPSYEQYF
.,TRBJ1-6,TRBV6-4,CASSDSTQGVSSPLHF
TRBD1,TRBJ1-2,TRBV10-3,CAITLGQGNNYGYTF
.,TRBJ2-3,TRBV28,CASSLLGGTGTDTQYF
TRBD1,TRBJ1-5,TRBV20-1,CSAAVRDREQPQHF
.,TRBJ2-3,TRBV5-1,CASSLFPGFTDTQYF
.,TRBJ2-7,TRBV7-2,CASSSAFGDYEQYF
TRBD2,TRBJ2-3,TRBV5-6,CASSLPPGLAGTDTQYF
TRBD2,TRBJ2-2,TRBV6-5,CASGTSGGFRGTGELFF
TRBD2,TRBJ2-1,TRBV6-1,CASNPGLAGAGEQFF
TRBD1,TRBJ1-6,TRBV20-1,CSASLQGGDNSPLHF
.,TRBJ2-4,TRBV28,CASTLGGSAKNIQYF
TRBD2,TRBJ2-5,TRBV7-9,CASSPMAGEKETQYF
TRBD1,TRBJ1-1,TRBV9,CASSVESKWTGGMNTEAFF
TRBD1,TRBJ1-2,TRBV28,CASRPGQGLAGYTF
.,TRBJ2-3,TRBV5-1,CASSLDRDDTQYF
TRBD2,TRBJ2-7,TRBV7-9,CASIASGTYEQYF
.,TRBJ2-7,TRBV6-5,CASSFTSYGNYEHYF
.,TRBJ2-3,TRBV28,CAMSPGARSGTDTQYF
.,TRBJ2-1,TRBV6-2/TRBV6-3,CASTYGPNEQFF
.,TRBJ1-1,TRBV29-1,CSVRGRLLNTEAFF
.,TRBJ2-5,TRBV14,CASSQFYSETQYF
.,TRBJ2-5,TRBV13,CASSLYGGTETQYF
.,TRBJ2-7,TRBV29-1,CSGLIKKEQYF
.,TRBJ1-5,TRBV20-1,CSANRQGQPQHF
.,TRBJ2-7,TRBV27,CTCSLFLGGSSYEQYF
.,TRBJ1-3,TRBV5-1,CASTRDGAGNTIYF
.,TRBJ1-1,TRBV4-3,CASSQDGRGNTEAFF
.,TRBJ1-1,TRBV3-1,CASSPRGGLTEAFF
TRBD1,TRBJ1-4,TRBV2,CASGKGQVDEKLFF
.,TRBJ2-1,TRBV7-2,CASSFADNEQFF
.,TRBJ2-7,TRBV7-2,CASFGGNGGWDEQYF
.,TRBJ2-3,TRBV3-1,CASSQDSGGARGTDTQYF
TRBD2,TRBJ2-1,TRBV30,CSTGRGSYNEQFF
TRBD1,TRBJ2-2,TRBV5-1,CASTGQGYTGELFF
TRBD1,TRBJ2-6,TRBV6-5,CASSHQTGSDVLTF
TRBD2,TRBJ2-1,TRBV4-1,CASSRNSGDEQFF
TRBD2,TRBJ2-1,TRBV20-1,CSARPGGPYNEQFF
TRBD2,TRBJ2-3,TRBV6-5,CASSLTGLAGGTDTQYF